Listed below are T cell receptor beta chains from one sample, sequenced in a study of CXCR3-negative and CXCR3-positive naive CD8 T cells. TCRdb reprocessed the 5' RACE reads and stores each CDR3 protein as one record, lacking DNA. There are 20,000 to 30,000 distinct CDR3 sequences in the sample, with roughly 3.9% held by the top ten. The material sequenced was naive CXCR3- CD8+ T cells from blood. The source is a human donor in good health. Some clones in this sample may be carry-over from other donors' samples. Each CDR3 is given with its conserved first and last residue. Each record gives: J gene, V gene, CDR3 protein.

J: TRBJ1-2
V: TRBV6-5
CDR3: CASRTNRAPNGYTF

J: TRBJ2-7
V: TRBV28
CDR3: CASRGLGESEQYF

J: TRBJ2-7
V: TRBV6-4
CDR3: CASSAPPTGGYEQYF

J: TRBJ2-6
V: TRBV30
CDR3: CAWTPLVSGANVLTF

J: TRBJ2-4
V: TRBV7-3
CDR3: CASSLEAPGHPLAAKNIQYF

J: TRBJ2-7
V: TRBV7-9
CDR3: CASSPADYTYEQYF

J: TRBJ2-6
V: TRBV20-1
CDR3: CSAAKGTGANVLTF

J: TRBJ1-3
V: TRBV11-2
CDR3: CASSSGNTIYF

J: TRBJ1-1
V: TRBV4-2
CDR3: CASSHVPPLGGSGNTEAFF

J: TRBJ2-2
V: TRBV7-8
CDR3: CASSLVRGETGNTGELFF

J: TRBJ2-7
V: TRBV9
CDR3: CASSVAAGGLYEQYF

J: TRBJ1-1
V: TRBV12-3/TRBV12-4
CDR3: CASSYQQVIEAFF

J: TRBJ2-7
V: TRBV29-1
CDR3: CSVVRGSYEQYF

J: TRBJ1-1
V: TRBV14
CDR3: CASSQDDGGQNTEAFF

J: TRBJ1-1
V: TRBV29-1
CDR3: CSDRAGDTEAFF

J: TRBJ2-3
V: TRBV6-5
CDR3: CASRDHRVTSTDTQYF

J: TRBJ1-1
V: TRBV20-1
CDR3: CSAKSPSRDTEAFF

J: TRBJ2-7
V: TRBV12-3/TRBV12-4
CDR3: CASSAPPLGAEQYF

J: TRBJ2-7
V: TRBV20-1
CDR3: CSARTLDLTPYEQYF

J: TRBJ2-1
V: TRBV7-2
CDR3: CASRSAGGLEQFF

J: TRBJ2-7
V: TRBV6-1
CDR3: CASSESGGIYEQYF

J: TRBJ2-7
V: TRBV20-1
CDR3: CSAGSELLAGLTYEQYF

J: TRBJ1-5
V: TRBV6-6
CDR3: CASSLAEPVQPQHF

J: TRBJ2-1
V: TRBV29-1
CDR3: CSGDQGDEQFF

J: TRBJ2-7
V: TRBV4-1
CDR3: CASSPKTVQVISYEQYF